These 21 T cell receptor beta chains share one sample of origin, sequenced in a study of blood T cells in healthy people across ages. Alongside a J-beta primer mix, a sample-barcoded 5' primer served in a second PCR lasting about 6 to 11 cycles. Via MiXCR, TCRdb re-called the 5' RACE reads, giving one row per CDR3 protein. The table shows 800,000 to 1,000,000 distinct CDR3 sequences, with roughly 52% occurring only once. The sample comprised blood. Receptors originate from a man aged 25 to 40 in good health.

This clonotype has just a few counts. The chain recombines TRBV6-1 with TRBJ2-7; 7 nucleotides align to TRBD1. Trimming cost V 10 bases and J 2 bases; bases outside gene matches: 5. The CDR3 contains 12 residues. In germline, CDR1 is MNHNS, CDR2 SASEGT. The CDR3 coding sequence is TGTGCCACCATGGGACAGACCTACGAGCAGTACTTC. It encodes CATMGQTYEQYF.

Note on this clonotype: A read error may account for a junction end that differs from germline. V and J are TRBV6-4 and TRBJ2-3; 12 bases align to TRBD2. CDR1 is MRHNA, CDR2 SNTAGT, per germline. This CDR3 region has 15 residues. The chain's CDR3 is CASSDSSGGVDTQYF. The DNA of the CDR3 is TGCGCCAGCAGTGACTCTAGCGGGGGGGTAGATACGCAGTATTTT.

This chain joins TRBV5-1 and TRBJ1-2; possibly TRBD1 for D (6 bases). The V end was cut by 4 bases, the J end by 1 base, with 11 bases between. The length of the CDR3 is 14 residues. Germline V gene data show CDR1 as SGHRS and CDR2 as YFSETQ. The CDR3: CASSSTGNNYGYTF. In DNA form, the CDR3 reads TGCGCCAGCAGCAGCACAGGGAATAACTATGGCTACACCTTC.

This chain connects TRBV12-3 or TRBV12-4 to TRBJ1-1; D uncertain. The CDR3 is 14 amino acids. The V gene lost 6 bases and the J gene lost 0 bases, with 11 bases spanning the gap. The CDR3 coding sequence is TGTGCCAGCAGGTTAACAGAGATGAACACTGAAGCTTTCTTT. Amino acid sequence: CASRLTEMNTEAFF.

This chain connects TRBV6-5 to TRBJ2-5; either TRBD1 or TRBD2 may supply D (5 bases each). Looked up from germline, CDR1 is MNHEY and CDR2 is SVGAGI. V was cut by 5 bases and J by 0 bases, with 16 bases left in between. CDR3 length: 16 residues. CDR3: CASSPMAGTYQETQYF. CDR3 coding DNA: TGTGCCAGCAGTCCTATGGCAGGGACGTACCAAGAGACCCAGTACTTC.

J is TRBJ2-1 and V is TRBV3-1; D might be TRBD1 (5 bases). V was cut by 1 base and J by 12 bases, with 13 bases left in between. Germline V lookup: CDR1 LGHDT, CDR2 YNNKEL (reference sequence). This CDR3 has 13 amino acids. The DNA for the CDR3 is TGTGCCAGCAGCCAAGGGGGCCGTACGAGGCAGTTCTTC. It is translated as CASSQGGRTRQFF.

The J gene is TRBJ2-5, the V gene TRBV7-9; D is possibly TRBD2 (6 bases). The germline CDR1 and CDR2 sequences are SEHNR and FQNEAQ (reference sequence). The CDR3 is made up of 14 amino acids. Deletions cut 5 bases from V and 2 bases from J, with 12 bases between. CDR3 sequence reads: CASSNRDLQETQYF. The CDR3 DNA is TGTGCCAGCAGCAACCGGGACTTACAAGAGACCCAGTACTTC.

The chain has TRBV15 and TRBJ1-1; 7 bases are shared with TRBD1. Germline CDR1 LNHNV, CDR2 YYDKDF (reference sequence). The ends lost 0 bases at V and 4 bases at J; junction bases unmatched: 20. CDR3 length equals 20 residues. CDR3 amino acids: CATSRDKGQATGSKATEAFF. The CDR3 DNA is TGTGCCACCAGCAGAGATAAGGGTCAAGCGACAGGGTCAAAGGCCACTGAAGCTTTCTTT.

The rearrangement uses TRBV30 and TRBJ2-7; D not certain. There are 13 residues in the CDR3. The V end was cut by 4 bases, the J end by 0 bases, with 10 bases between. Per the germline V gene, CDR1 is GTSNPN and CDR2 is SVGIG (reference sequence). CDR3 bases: TGTGCCTGGAACGACGGATACTCCTACGAGCAGTACTTC. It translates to CAWNDGYSYEQYF. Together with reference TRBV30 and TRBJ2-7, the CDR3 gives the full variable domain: SQTIHQWPATLVQPVGSPLSLECTVEGTSNPNLYWYRQAAGRGLQLLFYSVGIGQISSEVPQNLSASRPQDRQFILSSKKLLLSDSGFYLCAWNDGYSYEQYFGPGTRLTVT.

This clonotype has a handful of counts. The CDR3 nucleotides are TGTGCCAGCTCCGGAGAGTACAATGAGCAGTTCTTC. Its protein is CASSGEYNEQFF. The V and J genes are TRBV9 and TRBJ2-1; no definite D call. The ends were cut back, 7 bases at V and 4 bases at J, with 9 bases in the middle. Germline values: CDR1 SGDLS, CDR2 YYNGEE. The CDR3 loop spans 12 amino acids.

CDR3 loop: CASSQDPTGPHNEQFF. CDR3 DNA sequence: TGCGCCAGCAGCCAAGATCCGACGGGGCCCCACAATGAGCAGTTCTTC. The rearrangement joins TRBV4-3 to TRBJ2-1; either TRBD1 or TRBD2 may fit D (5 bases each). The CDR3 is made up of 16 amino acids. The germline V gene has CDR1 LGHNA and CDR2 YSLEER. Trimming pared 0 bases from V and 5 bases from J, leaving 14 bases between.

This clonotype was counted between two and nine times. As DNA, the CDR3 is TGCAGTGCTAGCCCGACAGGGGGTCGAAACATTCAGTACTTC. This gives the protein CSASPTGGRNIQYF. This chain links TRBV20-1 with TRBJ2-4; 9 bases are a match to TRBD1. This CDR3 region has 14 residues. V trimming: 3 bases; J trimming: 6 bases; junction bases outside the gene matches: 6. Germline V lookup: CDR1 DFQATT, CDR2 SNEGSKA (reference sequence).

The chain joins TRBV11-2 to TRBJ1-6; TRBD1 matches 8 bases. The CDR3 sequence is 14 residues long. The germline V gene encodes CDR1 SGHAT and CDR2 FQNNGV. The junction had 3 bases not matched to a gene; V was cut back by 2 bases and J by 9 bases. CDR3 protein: CASSLRQGSSPLHF. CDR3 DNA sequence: TGTGCCAGCAGCTTAAGACAGGGGAGTTCACCCCTCCACTTT.

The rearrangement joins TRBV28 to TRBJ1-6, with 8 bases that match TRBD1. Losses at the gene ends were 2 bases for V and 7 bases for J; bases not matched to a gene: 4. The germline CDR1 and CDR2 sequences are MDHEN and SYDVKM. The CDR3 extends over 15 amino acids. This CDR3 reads CASSLGNRGNSPLHF. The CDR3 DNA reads TGTGCCAGCAGTTTAGGTAACAGGGGGAATTCACCCCTCCACTTT.

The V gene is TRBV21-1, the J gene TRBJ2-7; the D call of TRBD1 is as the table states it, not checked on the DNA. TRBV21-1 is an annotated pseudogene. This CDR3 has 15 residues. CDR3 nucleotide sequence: TGTGCCAGCAGCCGGACAGAAAACTCCTACAATGAGCAGTACTTC. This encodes CASSRTENSYNEQYF.

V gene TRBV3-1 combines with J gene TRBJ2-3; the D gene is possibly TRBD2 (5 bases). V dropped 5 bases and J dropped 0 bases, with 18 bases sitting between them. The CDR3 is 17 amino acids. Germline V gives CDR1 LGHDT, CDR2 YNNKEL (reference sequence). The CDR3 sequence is CASSIHAKWTSTDTQYF. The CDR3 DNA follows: TGTGCCAGCAGCATTCACGCTAAGTGGACTAGCACAGATACGCAGTATTTT.

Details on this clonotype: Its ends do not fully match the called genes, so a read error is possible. CDR3 nucleotide sequence: TGCGCCGGCAGCCACCCAGGGGTCAATGAGCAGTTCTTC. Residues: CAGSHPGVNEQFF. The chain couples TRBV4-1 to TRBJ2-1, with D perhaps TRBD1 (6 bases). The CDR3 sequence is 13 residues long. CDR1 is MGHRA, CDR2 YSYEKL, per germline.

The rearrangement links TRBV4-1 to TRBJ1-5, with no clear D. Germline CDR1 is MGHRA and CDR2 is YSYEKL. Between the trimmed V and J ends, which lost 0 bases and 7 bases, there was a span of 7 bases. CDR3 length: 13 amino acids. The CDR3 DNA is TGCGCCAGCAGCCAAGATCTCTCCCAGCCCCAGCATTTT. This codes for CASSQDLSQPQHF.

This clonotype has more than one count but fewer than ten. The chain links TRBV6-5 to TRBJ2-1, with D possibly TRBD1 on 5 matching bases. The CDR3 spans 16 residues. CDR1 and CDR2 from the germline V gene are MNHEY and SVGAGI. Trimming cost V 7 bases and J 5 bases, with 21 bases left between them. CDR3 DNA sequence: TGTGCCAGCACTGCAGACAGTCCAAGTGAGGACAATGAGCAGTTCTTC. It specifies CASTADSPSEDNEQFF.

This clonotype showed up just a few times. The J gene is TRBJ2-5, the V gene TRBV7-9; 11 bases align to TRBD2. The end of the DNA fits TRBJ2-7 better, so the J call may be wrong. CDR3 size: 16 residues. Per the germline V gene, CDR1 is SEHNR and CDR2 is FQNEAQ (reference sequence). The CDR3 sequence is CASSLAGTSGAYEQYF. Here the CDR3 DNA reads TGTGCCAGCAGCTTAGCGGGGACTAGCGGAGCATACGAGCAGTACTTC.

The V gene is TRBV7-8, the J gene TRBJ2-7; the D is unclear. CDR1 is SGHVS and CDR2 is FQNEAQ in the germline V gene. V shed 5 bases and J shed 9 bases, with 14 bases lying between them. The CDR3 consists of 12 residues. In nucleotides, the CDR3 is TGTGCCAGCAGCGCATCCAACACTGGGCAGTACTTC. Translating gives CASSASNTGQYF.